This TCR beta chain was identified during a study of shared clonotypes between healthy human individuals. Study-wide results and limits: The study drew on few donors, limiting represented genetic and exposure-history diversity. The study found approximately 5% of naive CD4 clonotypes shared across a few donors.

In regard to this clone: Its target is unknown.

Tens of thousands of T cell genomes, or around 180 ng DNA, went into the sorted-subset replicate PCRs. Profiled with immunoSEQ multiplex PCR; TCRdb holds only in-frame clones, not every one. The table records some 2.1 million clones, about 93% of them present only once. The naive CD8 population came from CD45RO-negative cells selected for CCR7, without terminally differentiated effector memory CD45RA+ cells. There were no recent acute infections or vaccinations among the donors, who were healthy HIV-negative adults. V lost 6 bases and J 4 bases, leaving 20 bases between the germline ends. Germline CDR1 and CDR2: MRHNA and SNTAGT. The CDR3 runs to 16 residues.

The sequence was obtained from a man between 18 and 29 years old in good health. Some clones in this sample may be carry-over from other donors' samples. The sample taken for sequencing was naive CD8+ T cells from PBMCs. The chain links TRBV6-4 to TRBJ2-3; possibly TRBD1 for D (6 bases). In DNA form, the CDR3 reads TGTGCCAGCAGCCTCAGGGCGTTCGAGGGGGCAGATACGCAGTATTTT. Translated: CASSLRAFEGADTQYF.